The 17 T cell receptor beta chains in this list originate from one sample, sequenced in a study of blood T cell repertoires in COVID-19. Generated by immunoSEQ multiplex PCR, the TCRdb table keeps only in-frame clones and is missing some. The table lists more than 250,000 clones, around 86% of them singletons. The material sequenced was peripheral blood. The receptors shown here come from a woman between 45 and 65 years old with acute or convalescent COVID-19.

The gene calls are TRBV11-1 and TRBJ2-7; 10 nucleotides match TRBD1. V was clipped by 5 bases and J by 2 bases; unmatched bases: 6. The CDR3 loop spans 15 amino acids. From germline, CDR1 is SGHAT and CDR2 FQDESV (reference sequence). The CDR3 spells CASSPRTGGAYEQYF. CDR3 in DNA: TGTGCCAGCAGCCCAAGGACAGGGGGGGCCTACGAGCAGTACTTC.

V is TRBV27 and J is TRBJ1-1, with 7 bases aligning to TRBD1. Germline CDR1 reads MNHEY; CDR2 reads SMNVEV (reference sequence). Trimming removed 4 bases from V and 4 bases from J; junction bases left unmatched: 9. This CDR3 region has 15 residues. CDR3 DNA: TGTGCCAGCAGTTCCGACAGGGCGGTTGGCACTGAAGCTTTCTTT. It encodes CASSSDRAVGTEAFF.

This chain joins TRBV7-2 and TRBJ1-2; TRBD1 matches at 8 bases. The V segment lost 3 bases and the J segment 5 bases; nucleotides outside the gene matches: 14. Germline values: CDR1 SGHTA, CDR2 FQGNSA. This CDR3 has 17 amino acids. CDR3 coding DNA: TGTGCCAGCAGCTTCCGACAGGGGATAGTAGCCCCATATGGCTACACCTTC. Its protein product is CASSFRQGIVAPYGYTF.

The V call is TRBV29-1, the J call TRBJ1-2; possible D gene TRBD1, 5 bases. Germline V gene sequence: CDR1 SQVTM, CDR2 ANQGSEA. V was cut by 3 bases and J by 0 bases, with 8 bases left in between. This CDR3 has 13 amino acids. In DNA, the CDR3 is TGCAGCGTTGAGGTAGGGGCTAACTATGGCTACACCTTC. Its protein is CSVEVGANYGYTF. Full variable domain (rest looked up from reference TRBV29-1 and TRBJ1-2): SAVISQKPSRDICQRGTSLTIQCQVDSQVTMMFWYRQQPGQSLTLIATANQGSEATYESGFVIDKFPISRPNLTFSTLTVSNMSPEDSSIYLCSVEVGANYGYTFGSGTRLTVV.

The J gene is TRBJ2-1, the V gene TRBV24-1, with a weak D call TRBD1 (5 bases). The CDR3 is 15 amino acids. V was trimmed by 4 bases and J by 3 bases, leaving 12 bases between them. Germline CDR1 KGHDR, CDR2 SFDVKD. This chain's CDR3 is CATSEQGYGYNEQFF. Here the CDR3 DNA reads TGTGCCACCAGTGAGCAGGGTTACGGCTACAATGAGCAGTTCTTC.

The chain couples TRBV7-2 to TRBJ1-2; D possibly corresponds to TRBD1 (6 bases). V was pared by 5 bases and J by 2 bases, with 9 bases between. The CDR3 has 13 amino acids. Germline CDR1 SGHTA, CDR2 FQGNSA. The CDR3 is CASSQDSNYGYTF. Written as DNA, the CDR3 is TGTGCCAGCAGCCAGGACAGCAACTATGGCTACACCTTC.

V usage is TRBV9 and J usage is TRBJ1-4, with 9 bases identical to TRBD1. V shed 4 bases and J 5 bases; nucleotides not matched to a gene: 6. The CDR3 runs to 15 residues. Germline lookup yields CDR1 SGDLS and CDR2 YYNGEE. The CDR3 sequence is CASSPRQGGNEKLFF. For the CDR3, the DNA is TGTGCCAGCAGCCCTCGACAGGGGGGAAATGAAAAACTGTTTTTT.

The chain employs TRBV11-2 and TRBJ2-1; 16 bases are shared with TRBD2. The CDR3 loop spans 16 amino acids. The V segment lost 5 bases and the J segment 14 bases; nucleotides outside the gene matches: 12. CDR1 SGHAT and CDR2 FQNNGV come from the germline V gene. The CDR3 DNA reads as TGTGCCAGCAGCGTCGGGACTAGCGGGAGGGCCGTGAGGAAGTTCTTC. Protein sequence: CASSVGTSGRAVRKFF.

The rearrangement uses TRBV30 and TRBJ1-1, with a possible D match to TRBD1 (5 bases). The V end lost 0 bases, the J end lost 1 base, and 9 bases lay between the germline ends. The germline V gene encodes CDR1 GTSNPN and CDR2 SVGIG (reference sequence). The CDR3 is 14 amino acids. Here the CDR3 DNA reads TGTGCCTGGAGTGTTTGGACAAAGAACACTGAAGCTTTCTTT. Translating gives CAWSVWTKNTEAFF.

The chain combines TRBV30 with TRBJ2-7; 8 positions agree with TRBD1. Germline assignment: CDR1 GTSNPN and CDR2 SVGIG (reference sequence). V lost 0 bases, J lost 4 bases, and 5 bases stayed unmatched. The CDR3 runs 14 residues. The CDR3 loop is CAWSVAGGFYEQYF. The DNA for the CDR3 is TGTGCCTGGAGTGTGGCAGGGGGCTTTTACGAGCAGTACTTC.

The chain employs TRBV9 and TRBJ2-7, with 8 nucleotides matching TRBD1. CDR1 and CDR2 (germline): SGDLS, YYNGEE. J lost 6 bases, V lost 3 bases, and 5 bases had no gene match. The CDR3 is made up of 13 amino acids. CDR3 DNA sequence: TGTGCCAGCAGCGGGACAGGGACAGGCGAGCAGTACTTC. This encodes CASSGTGTGEQYF.

The chain joins TRBV5-1 to TRBJ1-2, with TRBD1 as a possible D gene (5 bases). V lost 0 bases, J lost 3 bases, and 9 bases lay in between. This CDR3 spans 14 amino acids. Germline-derived CDR1 and CDR2 are SGHRS and YFSETQ. The CDR3 reads CASSLGGADYGYTF. The CDR3 DNA reads TGCGCCAGCAGCTTGGGGGGCGCGGACTATGGCTACACCTTC.

The V call is TRBV7-9, the J call TRBJ2-2; possible D gene TRBD1, 5 bases. Germline V gene lookup returns CDR1 SEHNR and CDR2 FQNEAQ (reference sequence). V was pared by 5 bases and J by 8 bases, with 21 bases between. CDR3 length: 16 residues. The CDR3 DNA is TGTGCCAGCAGCCCCGTCGTGGCAGGGCTGGCAGGGGAGCTGTTTTTT. It yields the protein CASSPVVAGLAGELFF. Based on the CDR3 plus reference TRBV7-9 and TRBJ2-2, the full variable domain is DTGVSQNPRHKITKRGQNVTFRCDPISEHNRLYWYRQTLGQGPEFLTYFQNEAQLEKSRLLSDRFSAERPKGSFSTLEIQRTEQGDSAMYLCASSPVVAGLAGELFFGEGSRLTVL.

The chain employs TRBV6-5 and TRBJ2-7, with 7 nucleotides matching TRBD1. The V segment lost 0 bases and the J segment 4 bases; nucleotides outside the gene matches: 3. This CDR3 spans 14 amino acids. From germline, CDR1 is MNHEY and CDR2 SVGAGI. The CDR3 DNA follows: TGTGCCAGCAGTTACTCACCACAGGGGTACGAGCAGTACTTC. Its protein product is CASSYSPQGYEQYF.

This chain links TRBV5-6 with TRBJ2-1, with 7 nucleotides matching TRBD2. V was pared by 1 base and J by 4 bases, with 8 bases of the junction left unmatched. The CDR3 runs to 16 residues. CDR1 and CDR2 (germline): SGHDT, YYEEEE. The CDR3 region has the DNA TGTGCCAGCAGCTTGTGGCGACTAGCTGTTTACAATGAGCAGTTCTTC. This codes for CASSLWRLAVYNEQFF.

This clone has more than one count but fewer than ten. The CDR3 sequence: CASSLFGRLTF. In DNA form, the CDR3 reads TGTGCCAGCAGCTTGTTCGGCAGGTTAACCTTC. V and J are TRBV5-4 and TRBJ1-2; D is uncertain. Trimming cost V 1 base and J 14 bases, with 12 bases left between them. This CDR3 has 11 amino acids. Germline assignment: CDR1 SGHNT and CDR2 YYREEE (reference sequence).

The chain joins TRBV2 to TRBJ2-1; possibly TRBD2 for D (5 bases). Germline CDR1 is SNHLY and CDR2 is FYNNEI. This CDR3 has 15 residues. V lost 3 bases to trimming and J lost 2 bases, with 11 bases between them. The DNA for the CDR3 is TGTGCCAGCAGTGACCGGGGTATGCCCTACAATGAGCAGTTCTTC. Protein product: CASSDRGMPYNEQFF.